These 6 T cell receptor beta chains share one sample of origin, sequenced in a study of blood T cell repertoires in COVID-19. TCRdb's table, derived via immunoSEQ multiplex PCR, lists solely in-frame clones and lacks some. The sample consists of roughly 180,000 clones, approximately 79% of them appearing once. Sequenced input: peripheral blood. All receptors come from a woman in her sixties with COVID-19, enrolled during active disease.

The chain couples TRBV4-2 to TRBJ1-3; TRBD1 aligns across 7 bases. The trim removed 0 bases at V and 4 bases at J, leaving 9 bases unmatched. The CDR3 covers 17 residues. CDR1 is LGHNA and CDR2 is YNFKEQ in the germline V gene. CDR3 in DNA: TGTGCCAGCAGCCAAGAGGTAACAGGGGTTAACGGAAACACCATATATTTT. Its translation: CASSQEVTGVNGNTIYF.

The rearrangement joins TRBV24-1 to TRBJ2-2, with unresolved D. CDR3 size: 15 residues. The germline CDR1 and CDR2 sequences are KGHDR and SFDVKD. V lost 2 bases and J 4 bases, leaving 10 bases between the germline ends. CDR3 amino acids: CATSDYSRLTGELFF. CDR3 DNA: TGTGCCACCAGTGATTATTCAAGACTCACCGGGGAGCTGTTTTTT.

The V gene is TRBV18, the J gene TRBJ2-1; 11 nucleotides agree with TRBD1. V was pared by 4 bases and J by 5 bases, with 4 bases of the junction left unmatched. CDR1 is KGHSH and CDR2 is LQKENI in the germline V gene. The CDR3 loop spans 15 amino acids. The CDR3 region is CASSLGTGGNNEQFF. The DNA for the CDR3 is TGTGCCAGCTCACTGGGGACAGGGGGAAACAATGAGCAGTTCTTC.

The table lists this clone with a count of one. The chain uses TRBV9 and TRBJ2-1; TRBD2 matches 8 bases. This CDR3 is built from 16 residues. CDR1 and CDR2 from the germline V gene are SGDLS and YYNGEE. The V segment lost 1 base and the J segment 0 bases; nucleotides outside the gene matches: 3. The CDR3, as DNA: TGTGCCAGCAGCGTAAGCGGGACTAGCTCCTACAATGAGCAGTTCTTC. Protein: CASSVSGTSSYNEQFF.

The rearrangement uses TRBV19 and TRBJ1-4, with D possibly being TRBD1 (5 bases). Germline lookup yields CDR1 LNHDA and CDR2 SQIVND (reference sequence). This CDR3 region has 15 residues. V was pared by 5 bases and J by 7 bases, with 17 bases between. CDR3: CASSVSDTVSEKLFF. DNA for the CDR3: TGTGCCAGTAGTGTGTCGGACACCGTGAGTGAAAAACTGTTTTTT.

The chain joins TRBV3-1 (or the pseudogene TRBV3-2) to TRBJ2-5; D unclear. The CDR3 is made up of 14 amino acids. Germline-derived CDR1 and CDR2 are LGHDT and YNNKEL (reference sequence). Trimming pared 0 bases from V and 4 bases from J, leaving 9 bases between. CDR3 amino acids: CASSQDAAVETQYF. DNA of the CDR3: TGTGCCAGCAGCCAAGATGCGGCGGTAGAGACCCAGTACTTC.